What follows are 20 T cell receptor beta chains derived from one specimen sequenced in a study of blood T cell repertoires in COVID-19. Data came from immunoSEQ multiplex PCR; TCRdb stores just in-frame clones and leaves some out. The table includes roughly 160,000 clones, approximately 84% detected once. The sequenced sample consisted of peripheral blood. The receptors come from a man between 65 and 80 years old with active or convalescent COVID-19.

The V call is TRBV24-1, the J call TRBJ2-5; TRBD1 is a possible D gene (5 bases). This CDR3 is 13 amino acids long. V lost 6 bases and J lost 3, with 10 bases in between. The germline V gene has CDR1 KGHDR and CDR2 SFDVKD. DNA of the CDR3: TGTGCCACCAGTCGCTCCAGGGAAGAGACCCAGTACTTC. Translating it yields CATSRSREETQYF.

The V and J genes are TRBV5-1 and TRBJ2-3, with a possible D match to TRBD1 (5 bases). This CDR3 contains 15 residues. Trimming pared 0 bases from V and 3 bases from J, leaving 11 bases between. Germline V CDR1 and CDR2: SGHRS, YFSETQ. CDR3 coding DNA: TGCGCCAGCAGCTTGGGTCCAGGGATGACAGATACGCAGTATTTT. This translates into CASSLGPGMTDTQYF. The whole variable domain, filled in from reference TRBV5-1 and TRBJ2-3, reads KAGVTQTPRYLIKTRGQQVTLSCSPISGHRSVSWYQQTPGQGLQFLFEYFSETQRNKGNFPGRFSGRQFSNSRSEMNVSTLELGDSALYLCASSLGPGMTDTQYFGPGTRLTVL.

The chain is built from TRBV3-1 (or the pseudogene TRBV3-2) and TRBJ2-5, with D tentatively TRBD1 (5 bases). V was shortened by 3 bases and J by 5 bases, with 16 bases between the two germline ends. The CDR3 is 15 residues long. The germline CDR1 and CDR2 sequences are LGHDT and YNNKEL (reference sequence). The CDR3 sequence is CASSHFSRAEETQYF. CDR3 in DNA: TGTGCCAGCAGCCATTTCTCCAGGGCGGAGGAGACCCAGTACTTC.

This clone was seen a single time. This chain connects TRBV18 to TRBJ2-2; TRBD1 agrees at 8 bases. This CDR3 has 15 residues. V lost 3 bases and J lost 7; bases outside the gene matches: 7. CDR1 and CDR2 from the germline V gene are KGHSH and LQKENI. CDR3 nucleotides: TGTGCCAGCTCACCTGACAGGGGTCAACACGGGGAGCTGTTTTTT. The encoded protein is CASSPDRGQHGELFF.

This chain links TRBV11-1 with TRBJ1-2; 7 bases fit TRBD1. Germline loops: CDR1 SGHAT, CDR2 FQDESV (reference sequence). The CDR3 runs to 13 residues. J lost 4 bases, V lost 8 bases, and 7 bases had no gene match. CDR3 nucleotides: TGTGCCAGCGGAACGACAGGGACCTATGGCTACACCTTC. Its translation is CASGTTGTYGYTF.

The chain uses TRBV27 and TRBJ2-1; TRBD1 matches at 7 bases. The CDR3 covers 14 residues. In germline, CDR1 is MNHEY, CDR2 SMNVEV (reference sequence). V was pared by 5 bases and J by 2 bases, with 3 bases of the junction left unmatched. The CDR3 nucleotides read TGTGCCAGCAGTAACAGGGGCCCCTACAATGAGCAGTTCTTC. Translation gives CASSNRGPYNEQFF.

This clone was detected a few times. The V call is TRBV15, the J call TRBJ1-1, with 7 bases identical to TRBD1. Trimming at V came to 1 base and at J to 0 bases, leaving 2 bases not matched to a gene. The length of the CDR3 is 15 residues. Germline V lookup: CDR1 LNHNV, CDR2 YYDKDF (reference sequence). The CDR3 bases are TGTGCCACCAGCAGAGGACAGGGCATGAACACTGAAGCTTTCTTT. Translation: CATSRGQGMNTEAFF.

CDR3: CASSQEMAGGGDTQYF. In nucleotides, the CDR3 is TGCGCCAGCAGCCAAGAGATGGCAGGGGGTGGAGATACGCAGTATTTT. The J gene is TRBJ2-3, the V gene TRBV4-1, with 7 bases lining up with TRBD1. Germline values: CDR1 MGHRA, CDR2 YSYEKL. Unmatched junction bases numbered 8, after V lost 0 bases and J lost 5 bases. The CDR3 sequence is 16 residues long.

V usage is TRBV10-2 and J usage is TRBJ1-2; D might be TRBD1 (6 bases). The CDR3 runs to 14 residues. Trimming shortened V by 6 bases and J by 2 bases, and 13 bases separated the two germline ends. The V gene's germline CDR1 is WSHSY and CDR2 SAAADI. The CDR3 nucleotides read TGCGCCAGCAGGGATGGACAGCTCAACTATGGCTACACCTTC. It specifies CASRDGQLNYGYTF.

This chain uses TRBV5-8 with TRBJ1-5, with a possible D match to TRBD1 (6 bases). This CDR3 is built from 15 residues. Germline V gene sequence: CDR1 SGHTS, CDR2 YDEGEE. The germline V and J ends were trimmed by 1 base and 4 bases, with 12 bases remaining between them. In DNA form, the CDR3 reads TGTGCCAGCAGCTTGATGCGGCAGGGGAATCAGCCCCAGCATTTT. It yields the protein CASSLMRQGNQPQHF. Based on the CDR3 plus reference TRBV5-8 and TRBJ1-5, the full variable domain is EAGVTQSPTHLIKTRGQQATLRCSPISGHTSVYWYQQALGLGLQFLLWYDEGEERNRGNFPPRFSGRQFPNYSSELNVNALELEDSALYLCASSLMRQGNQPQHFGDGTRLSIL.

The genes are TRBV30 and TRBJ1-2; 11 bases align to TRBD1. Germline V gene lookup returns CDR1 GTSNPN and CDR2 SVGIG (reference sequence). Losses at the gene ends were 2 bases for V and 4 bases for J; bases not matched to a gene: 6. CDR3 length: 15 residues. CDR3 nucleotide sequence: TGTGCCTGGAGTTTTGGACAGGGGGCATTCTATGGCTACACCTTC. This sequence encodes CAWSFGQGAFYGYTF.

This clone occurred once. The CDR3 protein is CASSPYSGRSNQPQHF. Here the CDR3 DNA reads TGTGCCAGCAGTCCATATTCGGGTCGTAGCAATCAGCCCCAGCATTTT. This chain connects TRBV28 to TRBJ1-5; no clear D gene. Germline CDR1 MDHEN, CDR2 SYDVKM. The V end lost 5 bases, the J end lost 0 bases, and 14 bases lay between the germline ends. The CDR3 spans 16 residues.

The rearrangement uses TRBV7-9 and TRBJ2-7; tentative D call: TRBD2 (7 bases). This CDR3 has 16 residues. Trimming left V 4 bases short and J 2 bases short, with 18 bases between. Germline V gene data show CDR1 as SEHNR and CDR2 as FQNEAQ (reference sequence). DNA of the CDR3: TGTGCCAGCAGCTCGTACCGCCTCGGGGGGCCCTACGAGCAGTACTTC. Protein: CASSSYRLGGPYEQYF.

V and J are TRBV5-1 and TRBJ2-5; 10 positions agree with TRBD2. Germline assignment: CDR1 SGHRS and CDR2 YFSETQ. The CDR3 consists of 15 residues. V was pared by 4 bases and J by 4 bases, with 7 bases of the junction left unmatched. The CDR3 coding sequence is TGCGCCAGCAGCGGCGGGACTAGCGATGGAGAGACCCAGTACTTC. Translation gives CASSGGTSDGETQYF.

The chain uses TRBV28 and TRBJ1-2; the D is unclear. Trimming pared 6 bases from V and 3 bases from J, leaving 17 bases between. The CDR3 totals 15 residues. Germline CDR1 reads MDHEN; CDR2 reads SYDVKM. The CDR3 DNA follows: TGTGCCAGCAGCTGGGGAGGGAGGCAGGACTATGGCTACACCTTC. Residues: CASSWGGRQDYGYTF.

The chain employs TRBV4-3 and TRBJ2-1, with D perhaps TRBD2 (7 bases). Germline V lookup: CDR1 LGHNA, CDR2 YSLEER. Trimming stripped 4 bases from V and 8 bases from J, with 18 bases between. CDR3 length equals 15 residues. The CDR3 spells CASSLFRGGMDEQFF. The CDR3 coding sequence is TGCGCCAGCAGCCTTTTTAGGGGGGGGATGGATGAGCAGTTCTTC.

This chain connects TRBV4-1 to TRBJ1-5, with 9 bases lining up with TRBD1. This CDR3 has 15 amino acids. Germline V gene lookup returns CDR1 MGHRA and CDR2 YSYEKL. Trimming removed 0 bases from V and 7 bases from J; junction bases left unmatched: 4. CDR3 DNA: TGCGCCAGCAGCCAAGAGGGACAGGGAAGGCAGCCCCAGCATTTT. It specifies CASSQEGQGRQPQHF.

A few counts support this clone. The rearrangement uses TRBV14 and TRBJ2-7, with TRBD2 matching 12 bases. The germline gives CDR1 SGHDN, CDR2 FVKESK. V shed 6 bases and J 1 base; nucleotides not matched to a gene: 7. The CDR3 consists of 16 residues. CDR3 sequence (DNA): TGTGCCAGCAGACCGACTAGCGGGGGACCTTCCTACGAGCAGTACTTC. Protein: CASRPTSGGPSYEQYF.

The V call is TRBV9, the J call TRBJ2-5; 8 bases align to TRBD1. In germline, CDR1 is SGDLS, CDR2 YYNGEE. V trimming: 0 bases; J trimming: 5 bases; junction bases outside the gene matches: 9. This CDR3 has 16 amino acids. The CDR3 nucleotides are TGTGCCAGCAGCGTAGTGGGAGGACAGGGCCAGGAGACCCAGTACTTC. This sequence encodes CASSVVGGQGQETQYF.

V and J are TRBV24-1 and TRBJ2-7, with TRBD1 matching over 9 bases. Trimming removed 5 bases from V and 3 bases from J; junction bases left unmatched: 7. Germline CDR1 is KGHDR and CDR2 is SFDVKD. This CDR3 spans 15 amino acids. The CDR3 reads CATSVGTGPNYEQYF. The CDR3 DNA sequence: TGTGCCACCAGTGTCGGGACAGGGCCAAACTACGAGCAGTACTTC.